Listed here are 10 T cell receptor beta chains from one sample, sequenced in a study of blood T cell repertoires in COVID-19. Sequencing used immunoSEQ multiplex PCR; TCRdb keeps in-frame clones, though not all of them. The table includes 300,000 or so clones, around 86% detected once. The specimen was peripheral blood. The receptors were gathered from a woman between 35 and 50 years old who had recovered from COVID-19.

This clone turned up a few times. This chain connects TRBV11-1 to TRBJ1-2; D is perhaps TRBD1 (5 bases). The CDR3 has 12 residues. The V gene's germline CDR1 is SGHAT and CDR2 FQDESV (reference sequence). V gave up 4 bases and J gave up 4 bases, with 7 bases separating them. The CDR3 DNA is TGTGCCAGCAGCTGGGGGGGCTATGGCTACACCTTC. This translates into CASSWGGYGYTF.

The chain has TRBV6-2 or TRBV6-3 and TRBJ1-2, with 9 bases identical to TRBD1. J lost 7 bases, V lost 6 bases, and 12 bases had no gene match. Germline CDR1 reads MNHEY; CDR2 reads SVGEGT. This CDR3 comprises 15 residues. CDR3 sequence (DNA): TGTGCCAGCAGCGACATGCCGGGACAGGGATTTGGCTACACCTTC. This codes for CASSDMPGQGFGYTF.

This chain links TRBV2 with TRBJ1-2; D is perhaps TRBD1 (5 bases). The CDR3 sequence is 16 residues long. The ends were cut back, 4 bases at V and 4 bases at J, with 19 bases in the middle. CDR1 is SNHLY and CDR2 is FYNNEI in the germline V gene. In DNA, the CDR3 is TGTGCCAGCAGTGCCATAGGGGCAGGTACCATCTATGGCTACACCTTC. This codes for CASSAIGAGTIYGYTF. The entire variable domain, with the rest obtained from reference TRBV2 and TRBJ1-2, is as follows: EPEVTQTPSHQVTQMGQEVILRCVPISNHLYFYWYRQILGQKVEFLVSFYNNEISEKSEIFDDQFSVERPDGSNFTLKIRSTKLEDSAMYFCASSAIGAGTIYGYTFGSGTRLTVV.

The V gene is TRBV19, the J gene TRBJ1-2; the match to TRBD1 covers 8 bases. The CDR3 sequence is 16 residues long. V shed 1 base and J 5 bases; nucleotides not matched to a gene: 9. The germline CDR1 and CDR2 sequences are LNHDA and SQIVND (reference sequence). The CDR3 region is CASSIVRTGKWYGYTF. The DNA of the CDR3 is TGTGCCAGTAGTATAGTCCGGACAGGGAAATGGTATGGCTACACCTTC. Drawing the rest from reference TRBV19 and TRBJ1-2, the complete variable domain is DGGITQSPKYLFRKEGQNVTLSCEQNLNHDAMYWYRQDPGQGLRLIYYSQIVNDFQKGDIAEGYSVSREKKESFPLTVTSAQKNPTAFYLCASSIVRTGKWYGYTFGSGTRLTVV.

V usage is TRBV2 and J usage is TRBJ1-2, with TRBD1 identical over 7 bases. The CDR3 sequence is 14 residues long. The ends lost 3 bases at V and 6 bases at J; junction bases unmatched: 7. Germline lookup yields CDR1 SNHLY and CDR2 FYNNEI. The DNA for the CDR3 is TGTGCCAGCAGTGAGACCAGAGGGGGCCATGGCTACACCTTC. Protein product: CASSETRGGHGYTF.

The gene calls are TRBV6-2 or TRBV6-3 and TRBJ1-2; D is ambiguous. Looked up from germline, CDR1 is MNHEY and CDR2 is SVGEGT. CDR3 length: 12 amino acids. The germline V and J ends were trimmed by 5 bases and 4 bases, with 8 bases remaining between them. The CDR3 protein is CASSDTLYGYTF. The CDR3 nucleotides are TGTGCCAGCAGTGACACCCTCTATGGCTACACCTTC.

The chain couples TRBV5-6 to TRBJ1-2; D unclear. Germline V gene lookup returns CDR1 SGHDT and CDR2 YYEEEE. The CDR3 has 13 amino acids. V lost 1 base and J lost 5, with 9 bases in between. The CDR3 loop reads CASSLWQDYGYTF. CDR3 in DNA: TGTGCCAGCAGCTTGTGGCAGGATTATGGCTACACCTTC.

The chain uses TRBV29-1 and TRBJ1-4; a weak D match, TRBD1 (6 bases). Between the trimmed V and J ends, which lost 4 bases and 6 bases, there was a span of 15 bases. Germline CDR1 reads SQVTM; CDR2 reads ANQGSEA. The CDR3 is made up of 14 amino acids. The CDR3 nucleotides are TGCAGCGTTGTAATGGACAGTGTTGATGAAAAACTGTTTTTT. It is translated as CSVVMDSVDEKLFF. Together with reference TRBV29-1 and TRBJ1-4, the CDR3 gives the full variable domain: SAVISQKPSRDICQRGTSLTIQCQVDSQVTMMFWYRQQPGQSLTLIATANQGSEATYESGFVIDKFPISRPNLTFSTLTVSNMSPEDSSIYLCSVVMDSVDEKLFFGSGTQLSVL.

This sequence joins TRBV11-2 and TRBJ2-5; 8 nucleotides line up with TRBD2. This CDR3 region has 19 residues. Germline CDR1 is SGHAT and CDR2 is FQNNGV. V lost 2 bases, J lost 1 base, and 15 bases stayed unmatched. The CDR3 DNA is TGTGCCAGCAGCTTATCCCTACGGGGTAGCGGGGCCGTCCAAGAGACCCAGTACTTC. Encoded protein: CASSLSLRGSGAVQETQYF.

In this sample, this clone turned up a few times. This rearrangement joins TRBV6-5 to TRBJ1-2; 7 bases are shared with TRBD1. Germline V gene sequence: CDR1 MNHEY, CDR2 SVGAGI. Trimming removed 6 bases from V and 2 bases from J; junction bases left unmatched: 6. This CDR3 is 14 amino acids long. CDR3 in amino acids: CASRLGTVNYGYTF. CDR3 bases: TGTGCCAGCAGACTAGGGACAGTCAACTATGGCTACACCTTC.